The TCR beta chain under discussion was sequenced for a study of shared clonotypes between healthy human individuals (dated by TCRdb to 2020 to 2022). Notes on the research overall: Two women and three men aged 18 to 49 years were included in the cohort. For each donor, CD4 naive and CD4 memory were each run on three plates, CD8 naive on two plates, and CD8 memory on one plate. To estimate repertoire size and how much clonotypes are shared between individuals, the study performed deep sequencing of blood TCR repertoires from roughly five healthy adults. To increase sequencing depth and limit assay-specific biases, different laboratories used diverse techniques to prepare libraries and sequence TCR repertoires. Each donor's leukapheresis produced roughly between about 0.8 and 8.9 billion PBMCs.

Using the deep immunoSEQ assay, TCR CDR3 regions were amplified from genomic DNA by multiplex PCR. Extracted genomic DNA from each cell subset was spread evenly across all wells of several immunoSEQ 96-well plates, with each plate serving as a replicate. For sorted subsets, roughly 200 ng of genomic DNA, equivalent to some 30,000 T cell genomes, went into each replicate PCR. Purified libraries were measured with a Qubit 3.0 fluorometer, size-checked on a Bioanalyzer 2100, and measured again with the KAPA Library Quantification kit. Each immunoSEQ 96-well plate was sequenced on its own single-read 150-cycle Illumina NextSeq 550 flow cell. The authors processed their data as follows. Because only junctional sequences without quality scores were contained in the immunoSEQ output, filtering matching that applied to full-length reads could not be performed. Sequences were annotated with PyIR, a Python wrapper for IgBLAST v1.9, and V/J genes and CDR3 were assigned using IMGT germline references. Any read was removed if the V/J assignment was weak (E-value above 1e-6), the CDR3 was missing, or the read contained stop codons, out-of-frame junctions, or ambiguous translated residues. A V3J clonotype was defined by an identical inferred V gene, J gene, and CDR3 amino acid sequence. To compute the percentage overlap between repertoires, the number of shared unique clonotypes was divided by the size of the smaller repertoire. RTK rarefaction, the Chao1 estimator, and Recon v2.1 estimates of unobserved clonotypes were used to assess repertoire richness. OLGA was used to compute generation probabilities for all TCRbeta clonotypes that the gDNA method yielded from a handful of donors. Imported from immuneACCESS, the table was reduced by TCRdb to in-frame sequences with V and J called. These copies leave out some clones; in studies compared against another copy, an unresolved V gene accounts for under half, and the cause of the remainder is not known. The DNA was the basis for D and trimming; V, J and clone size are from that table. The sample profile shows under 1 million clones; 80% to 95% of them were found once. The ten largest clones add up to under 30% of the sample.

What the study reported, not specific to this receptor: About 5% of naive CD4, 3.5% of naive CD8, approximately 2.2% of memory CD4, and 0.35% to 0.5% of memory CD8 clonotypes were shared across a handful of donors. Pairwise subsampling indicated that sequencing depth was expected to affect the degree of clonotype sharing among donors. Even with the large sequencing depth, rarefaction of the sorted-subset datasets indicated that sequencing was incomplete. The genetic and exposure-history diversity represented was limited by the small number of donors. Larger estimated clonotype richness was generally found for naive subsets than for memory subsets. Compared with non-shared clonotypes, the clonotypes found in all four sorted-subset donors had higher generation probabilities. Sampling was restricted to blood, and TCR repertoires in tissue are likely to differ from TCR repertoires in blood.

On this clone: No antigen is known for it. Base-call qualities are not available, and no considerably larger clone is one nucleotide away.

V is shortened by 6 bases, J by 4 bases, and the region joining them spans 13 bases. The germline V gene provides CDR1 MNHEY and CDR2 SVGAGI. The CDR3 measures 14 amino acids from cysteine to phenylalanine. Solely the CDR3 DNA is kept, with 42 bases framed from the first base. CD8 naive samples consisted of CD45RO-negative cells that were positively selected for CCR7, yielding a CD45RA+CCR7+ population without TemRA cells. The donors were healthy, HIV-negative adults who had no recently reported acute infections or vaccinations. Every donor was a Caucasian adult residing in Nashville, Tennessee, USA. Blood was collected by leukapheresis, and PBMCs were isolated by Ficoll-Histopaque density gradient centrifugation and then cryopreserved in liquid nitrogen vapor phase. Analytical flow cytometry was used to check the purity and quantity of each magnetically sorted T cell population. From each sorted fraction, genomic DNA was isolated and quantified by UV absorbance on a Nanodrop 2000c.

The rearranged chain carries TRBV6-5 and TRBJ1-5; TRBD1 is possibly the D segment (5 matching bases). The source is a man aged 25-40 years in good health. The sequenced sample was naive CD8+ T cells sorted from blood. The cell subset or site label of this sample denotes: CD45RA+CCR7+. CDR3 reads: CASRDRGLNQPQHF. The nucleotides are TGTGCCAGCAGGGATAGGGGACTGAATCAGCCCCAGCATTTT.